Shown below are 4 T cell receptor beta chains from a single sample sequenced in a study of CD8 T cells in Susac syndrome. An amount of RNA that ranged from about 0.45 to 1 ug was reverse transcribed with random hexamers. Each CDR3 protein gets one entry after TCRdb re-called the immunoSEQ multiplex PCR reads with MiXCR. The profile covers some 200,000 distinct CDR3 sequences, with roughly nine tenths appearing a single time and roughly 0.087% taken by the ten largest. Material: CD4+ T cells from PBMCs. These TCRs come from a human donor with Susac syndrome.

V is TRBV5-4 and J is TRBJ2-3; 7 nucleotides align to TRBD2. V was pared by 3 bases and J by 2 bases, with 15 bases of the junction left unmatched. The CDR3 covers 18 residues. Germline V gene lookup returns CDR1 SGHNT and CDR2 YYREEE (reference sequence). The CDR3 protein is CASSWGMAWGGNTDTQYF. The CDR3 DNA sequence: TGTGCCAGCAGCTGGGGGATGGCATGGGGGGGGAACACAGATACGCAGTATTTT.

This clonotype has only one observation. The chain carries TRBV6-5 and TRBJ1-6; D might be TRBD1 (6 bases). CDR1 is MNHEY and CDR2 is SVGAGI in the germline V gene. V lost 2 bases to trimming and J lost 6 bases, with 11 bases between them. The CDR3 has 15 amino acids. The CDR3 loop reads CASSYGGAGNSPLHF. The CDR3 nucleotides are TGTGCCAGCAGTTACGGGGGGGCAGGTAATTCACCCCTCCACTTT.

The CDR3 region is CASSLILGELFF. DNA for the CDR3: TGTGCCAGCAGCCTAATCCTTGGGGAGCTGTTTTTT. The J gene is TRBJ2-2, the V gene TRBV11-2; D gene unclear. Between the trimmed V and J ends, which lost 5 bases and 8 bases, there was a span of 9 bases. The germline V gene encodes CDR1 SGHAT and CDR2 FQNNGV. The CDR3 has 12 amino acids.

V usage is TRBV4-1 and J usage is TRBJ1-4, with a weak D call TRBD1 (5 bases). V lost 10 bases, J lost 5 bases, and 20 bases lay in between. Germline V CDR1 and CDR2: MGHRA, YSYEKL. The CDR3 is made up of 15 amino acids. The DNA of the CDR3 is TGCGCCACCTCCTCTACGGGACCTATAAATGAAAAACTGTTTTTT. It codes for CATSSTGPINEKLFF.